This record covers a single T cell receptor beta chain. Its antigen is unknown. The data belong to a study of shared clonotypes between healthy human individuals. CD45RO negativity and positive selection for CCR7 defined naive CD8 cells, a population that excluded terminally differentiated effector memory CD45RA+ cells. The protocol was immunoSEQ multiplex PCR, while the TCRdb copy is restricted to in-frame clones and leaves out a portion. The sample includes roughly 2,000,000 clones, around 96% seen only once; the top ten take more than 0.9%. Whole-study findings and limits: Relative to memory subsets, naive subsets generally showed larger estimated richness.

V lost 1 base to trimming and J lost 6 bases, with 10 bases between them. The CDR3 has 12 amino acids. The germline V gene has CDR1 SQVTM and CDR2 ANQGSEA. The specimen was naive CD8+ T cells sorted from blood. This TCR came from a man aged 18-30 years in good health. V is TRBV29-1 and J is TRBJ2-7; D is perhaps TRBD1 (6 bases). CDR3: CSVEGGRGEQYF. The CDR3, as DNA: TGCAGCGTTGAAGGCGGCAGGGGCGAGCAGTACTTC.